This T cell receptor beta chain was sequenced for a study of blood T cell repertoires in COVID-19. The assay was immunoSEQ multiplex PCR, and TCRdb's table has in-frame clones only and misses some. The sample includes about 44,000 clones, approximately 82% of them seen just once. Trimming pared 2 bases from V and 6 bases from J, leaving 8 bases between. Per the germline V gene, CDR1 is KGHSH and CDR2 is LQKENI. CDR3 length equals 13 residues. The material sequenced was peripheral blood. This chain joins TRBV18 and TRBJ1-5; D possibly corresponds to TRBD1 (5 bases). This receptor was identified in a woman in her sixties or seventies with acute or convalescent COVID-19. This CDR3 reads CASSPGRVQPQHF. The CDR3 DNA sequence: TGTGCCAGCTCACCAGGCAGGGTTCAGCCCCAGCATTTT.